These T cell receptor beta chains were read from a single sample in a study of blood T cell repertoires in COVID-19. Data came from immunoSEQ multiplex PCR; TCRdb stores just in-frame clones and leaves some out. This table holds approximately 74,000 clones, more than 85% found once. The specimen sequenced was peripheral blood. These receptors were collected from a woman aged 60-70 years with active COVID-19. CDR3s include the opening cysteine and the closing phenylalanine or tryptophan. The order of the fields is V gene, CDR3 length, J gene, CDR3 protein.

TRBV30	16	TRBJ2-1	CAWSVLGLAGVGEQFF
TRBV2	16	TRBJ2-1	CASKGTGSSSYNEQFF
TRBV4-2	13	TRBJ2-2	CASSLRGLAGRIF
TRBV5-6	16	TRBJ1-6	CASSSYRVMDRSPLHF
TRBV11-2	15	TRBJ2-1	CASSLTSGRSHEQFF
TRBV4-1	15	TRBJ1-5	CASSHVRGAMDAQHF
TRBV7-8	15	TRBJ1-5	CASSLVVTDNQPQHF
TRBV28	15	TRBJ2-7	CASSLWAAGTYEQYF
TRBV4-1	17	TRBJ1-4	CASLGIAGRTTNEKLFF
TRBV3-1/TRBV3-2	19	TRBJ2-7	CASSPLRLRGQPTQGEQYF
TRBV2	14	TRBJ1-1	CASARQGSGTEAFF
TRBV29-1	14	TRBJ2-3	CSSRPPWGTDTQYF
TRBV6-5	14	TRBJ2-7	CASRKWDNSYEQYF
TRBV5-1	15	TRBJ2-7	CASSAQAGFVYEQYF
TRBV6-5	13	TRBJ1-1	CASSTGQIFEAFF
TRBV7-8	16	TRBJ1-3	CASSLVRGKAPGTIYF
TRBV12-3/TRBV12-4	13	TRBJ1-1	CASSFSRNTEAFF
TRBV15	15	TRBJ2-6	CATSIGGAGANVLTF
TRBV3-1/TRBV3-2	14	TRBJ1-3	CASSQAGIANTIYF
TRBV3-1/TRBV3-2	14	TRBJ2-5	CASSQANEAETQYF
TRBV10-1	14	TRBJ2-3	CASAARIQADTQYF
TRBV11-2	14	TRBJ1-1	CASSLESGSTEAFF
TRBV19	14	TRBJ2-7	CASSRGGKGYEQYF
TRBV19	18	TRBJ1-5	CASSMRTGGSVVNQPQHF
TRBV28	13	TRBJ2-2	CASRLLPTGELFF
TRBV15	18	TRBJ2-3	CATSRAAGSGRAADTQYF
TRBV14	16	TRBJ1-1	CASSRGQGVVNTEAFF